The rows below give T cell receptor beta chains drawn from one sample of a study of Ad26.COV2.S vaccination and SARS-CoV-2 variants. The protocol was immunoSEQ multiplex PCR, while the TCRdb copy is restricted to in-frame clones and leaves out a portion. The sample records 300,000 to 400,000 clones, 86% being singletons. This material consisted of peripheral blood, taken in a trial of Ad26.COV2.S vaccine versus placebo. The origin of the receptors is a person between 18 and 60 years old who received the Ad26.COV2.S COVID-19 vaccine or a placebo. CDR3s include the opening cysteine and the closing phenylalanine or tryptophan.

CDR3 protein	V gene	J gene
CSVEEIGRAGYTF	TRBV29-1	TRBJ1-2
CASSDRGTGGYILKPSF	TRBV2	TRBJ1-2
CASSLTGKLFF	TRBV11-2	TRBJ1-4
CASRARLANEKLFF	TRBV6-6	TRBJ1-4
CASSNMGGGYYEQYF	TRBV6-2/TRBV6-3	TRBJ2-7
CATTRDNSNQPQHF	TRBV10-3	TRBJ1-5
CASSHPEGTGRIVAYEQYF	TRBV3-1/TRBV3-2	TRBJ2-7
CASSTRTGVFSNTGELFF	TRBV19	TRBJ2-2
CASSQGQGAGNQPQHF	TRBV4-1	TRBJ1-5
CASASGGSAGNTIYF	TRBV7-2	TRBJ1-3
CASSKTGGTAGELFF	TRBV7-2	TRBJ2-2
CASSPSSGGTEQFF	TRBV18	TRBJ2-1
CASSQGRQGTGELFF	TRBV4-1	TRBJ2-2
CATSDHRGDGYTF	TRBV24-1	TRBJ1-2
CASSLGGGEGGIQYF	TRBV7-6	TRBJ2-4
CSASPTSGGAVEQYF	TRBV20-1	TRBJ2-7
CASSSVRQSGMTMNTEAFF	TRBV5-4	TRBJ1-1
CASSRASAVLGGNTIYF	TRBV4-1	TRBJ1-3
CASSQLTGSTDTQYF	TRBV4-3	TRBJ2-3
CASSPDRNTDTQYF	TRBV18	TRBJ2-3
CASSNDRNTEAFF	TRBV18	TRBJ1-1
CASSEDHPGANVLTF	TRBV2	TRBJ2-6